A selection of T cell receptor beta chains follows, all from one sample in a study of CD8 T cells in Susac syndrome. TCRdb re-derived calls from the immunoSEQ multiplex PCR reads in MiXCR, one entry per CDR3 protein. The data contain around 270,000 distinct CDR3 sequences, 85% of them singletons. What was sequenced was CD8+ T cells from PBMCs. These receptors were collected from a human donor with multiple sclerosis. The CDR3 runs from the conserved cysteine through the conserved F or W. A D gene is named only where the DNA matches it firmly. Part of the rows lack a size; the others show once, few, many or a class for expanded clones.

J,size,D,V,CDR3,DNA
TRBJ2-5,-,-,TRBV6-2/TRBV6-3,CASSYPQETQYF,TGTGCCAGCAGTTACCCGCAAGAGACCCAGTACTTC
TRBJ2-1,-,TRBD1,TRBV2,CASSESGTGWSSVYNEQFF,TGTGCCAGCAGTGAAAGTGGGACAGGGTGGTCTAGCGTCTACAATGAGCAGTTCTTC
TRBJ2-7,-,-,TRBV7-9,CASERDTISYEQYF,TGTGCCAGCGAGCGGGACACCATTTCCTACGAGCAGTACTTC
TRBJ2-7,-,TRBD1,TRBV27,CASSLMGTALGEQYF,TGTGCCAGCAGTTTAATGGGGACAGCCCTCGGCGAGCAGTACTTC
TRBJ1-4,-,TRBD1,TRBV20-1,CSARDQGVYGKLFF,TGCAGTGCTAGAGATCAGGGGGTCTATGGAAAACTGTTTTTT
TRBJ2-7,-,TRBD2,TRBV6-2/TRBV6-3,CASSYALAGVSYEQYF,TGTGCCAGCAGTTACGCACTAGCGGGAGTTTCTTACGAGCAGTACTTC
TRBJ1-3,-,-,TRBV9,CASSVTIRPYSGNTIYF,TGTGCCAGCAGCGTAACGATCAGGCCCTACTCTGGAAACACCATATATTTT
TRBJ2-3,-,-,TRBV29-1,CSVGGEPADTQYF,TGCAGCGTTGGCGGGGAGCCGGCAGATACGCAGTATTTT
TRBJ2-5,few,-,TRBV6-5,CASSYSRGNQETQYF,TGTGCCAGCAGTTACTCGCGAGGGAACCAAGAGACCCAGTACTTC
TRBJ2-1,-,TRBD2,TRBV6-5,CASSSPAGLAGGANEQFF,TGTGCCAGCAGTTCCCCGGCTGGGCTAGCGGGAGGGGCTAATGAGCAGTTCTTC
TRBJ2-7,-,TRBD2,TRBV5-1,CASSDRLAASYEQYF,TGCGCCAGCAGCGACCGACTAGCGGCATCCTACGAGCAGTACTTC
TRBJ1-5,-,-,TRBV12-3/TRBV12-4,CASSLGFVSLGEGNQPQHF,TGTGCCAGCAGTTTAGGGTTTGTTTCTCTGGGGGAGGGCAATCAGCCCCAGCATTTT
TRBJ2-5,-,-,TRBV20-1,CSAASDTNERQGETQYF,TGCAGTGCTGCCAGCGACACAAATGAGAGGCAGGGAGAGACCCAGTACTTC
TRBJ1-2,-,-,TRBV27,CASSSVPSSGGVNYGYTF,TGTGCCAGCAGTTCAGTTCCCTCAAGCGGGGGGGTGAACTATGGCTACACCTTC
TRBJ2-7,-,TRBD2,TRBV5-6,CASSLWTSGYEQYF,TGTGCCAGCAGCCTCTGGACTAGCGGCTACGAGCAGTACTTC
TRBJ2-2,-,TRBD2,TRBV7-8,CASRGDGRVDTGELFF,TGTGCCAGCCGTGGGGACGGGAGGGTAGACACCGGGGAGCTGTTTTTT
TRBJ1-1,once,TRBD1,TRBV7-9,CASSLEGDSVFF,TGTGCCAGCAGCTTAGAGGGGGACAGTGTCTTCTTT
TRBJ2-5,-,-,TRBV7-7,CASSRNREETQYF,TGTGCTAGCAGCCGCAACAGGGAAGAGACCCAGTACTTC